The next 14 T cell receptor beta chains were all read from a single sample in a study of blood T cell repertoires in COVID-19 (dated by TCRdb to about 2020). Libraries were made using the immunoSEQ multiplex PCR assay. TCRdb took this table from immuneACCESS and kept in-frame rearrangements with V and J called. Such tables lack part of the clones; where checked against another copy, unresolved V genes explain under half of the gap, and the rest is unexplained. The sample table contains some 60,000 clones; only one count was recorded for roughly 88% of them. The ten largest clones represent 1.6% of the sample. The source material was peripheral blood. These receptors originate from a human donor in a cohort sampled during active COVID-19.

The chain carries TRBV5-6 and TRBJ2-5; perhaps TRBD2 as D (6 bases). Trimming cost V 2 bases and J 4 bases, with 9 bases left between them. This CDR3 spans 13 amino acids. Germline lookup yields CDR1 SGHDT and CDR2 YYEEEE. The CDR3 spells CASSLRGGETQYF. Here the CDR3 DNA reads TGTGCCAGCAGCTTAAGGGGAGGAGAGACCCAGTACTTC. Based on the CDR3 plus reference TRBV5-6 and TRBJ2-5, the full variable domain is DAGVTQSPTHLIKTRGQQVTLRCSPKSGHDTVSWYQQALGQGPQFIFQYYEEEERQRGNFPDRFSGHQFPNYSSELNVNALLLGDSALYLCASSLRGGETQYFGPGTRLLVL.

V usage is TRBV27 and J usage is TRBJ2-1; 7 bases align to TRBD2. Germline lookup yields CDR1 MNHEY and CDR2 SMNVEV (reference sequence). The CDR3 is 17 residues long. Trimming removed 0 bases from V and 8 bases from J; junction bases left unmatched: 13. In DNA form, the CDR3 reads TGTGCCAGCAGTTTATCGGGCGGAGGACTAGTTTTCTATGAGCAGTTCTTC. Translation gives CASSLSGGGLVFYEQFF.

V usage is TRBV7-2 and J usage is TRBJ2-7, with 8 positions matching TRBD1. The germline gives CDR1 SGHTA, CDR2 FQGNSA. The CDR3 totals 14 residues. With 4 bases clipped from V and 3 bases from J, the junction kept 5 bases outside the gene matches. CDR3 in DNA: TGTGCCAGCAGCTCCGACAGGGGCTTCTACGAGCAGTACTTC. Translating it yields CASSSDRGFYEQYF.

The J gene is TRBJ1-6, the V gene TRBV21-1; whether TRBD1, the table's D call, matches the DNA was not checked. TRBV21-1 is shown as a pseudogene. The CDR3 is made up of 18 amino acids. The CDR3 reads CASSTVRVSRSYNSPLHF. Here the CDR3 DNA reads TGTGCCAGCAGCACTGTCAGGGTTAGCCGCTCCTATAATTCACCCCTCCACTTT.

This chain joins TRBV5-1 and TRBJ2-7, with TRBD2 identical over 12 bases. The CDR3 is made up of 13 amino acids. V shed 4 bases and J 6 bases; nucleotides not matched to a gene: 2. Germline CDR1 SGHRS, CDR2 YFSETQ. CDR3 protein: CASSQLAGGEQYF. The CDR3 DNA reads TGCGCCAGCAGCCAACTAGCGGGAGGCGAGCAGTACTTC.

The V gene is TRBV19, the J gene TRBJ2-3, with 11 bases aligning to TRBD2. After removal of 4 bases from V and 1 base from J, the junction contained 10 bases not matched to a gene. The length of the CDR3 is 18 residues. Germline V gene sequence: CDR1 LNHDA, CDR2 SQIVND (reference sequence). The CDR3 nucleotides read TGTGCCAGTAGTACTTGGCTAGCGGGAGGAAAGGGCACAGATACGCAGTATTTT. It specifies CASSTWLAGGKGTDTQYF. Together with reference TRBV19 and TRBJ2-3, the CDR3 gives the full variable domain: DGGITQSPKYLFRKEGQNVTLSCEQNLNHDAMYWYRQDPGQGLRLIYYSQIVNDFQKGDIAEGYSVSREKKESFPLTVTSAQKNPTAFYLCASSTWLAGGKGTDTQYFGPGTRLTVL.

The genes are TRBV4-3 and TRBJ2-4, with 8 bases identical to TRBD2. The germline CDR1 and CDR2 sequences are LGHNA and YSLEER. This CDR3 comprises 17 residues. The J segment lost 0 bases and the V segment lost 0 bases, leaving 4 bases of the junction unmatched. As DNA, the CDR3 is TGCGCCAGCAGCCAAGATTGGCTAGCGGGAGCCAAAAACATTCAGTACTTC. It codes for CASSQDWLAGAKNIQYF.

A single count supports this clone. The CDR3 region has the DNA TGTGCCAGCAGCCAGAGTCAACTAGCGGGAGGAAAAAACATTCAGTACTTC. Encoded protein: CASSQSQLAGGKNIQYF. The chain combines TRBV4-2 with TRBJ2-4; 12 bases align to TRBD2. The CDR3 is 17 residues long. CDR1 is LGHNA, CDR2 YNFKEQ, per germline. With V trimmed by 3 bases and J by 4 bases, 7 bases remained unmatched.

V usage is TRBV5-1 and J usage is TRBJ1-6; TRBD1 matches 7 bases. This CDR3 comprises 18 residues. Germline CDR1 is SGHRS and CDR2 is YFSETQ. V lost 0 bases to trimming and J lost 0 bases; unmatched junction nucleotides: 6. The CDR3 nucleotides read TGCGCCAGCAGCTTGGGGGACAGTATAAGCTCCTATAATTCACCCCTCCACTTT. Amino acid sequence: CASSLGDSISSYNSPLHF.

V usage is TRBV28 and J usage is TRBJ2-7; 10 positions agree with TRBD2. J lost 2 bases, V lost 3 bases, and 10 bases had no gene match. CDR1 MDHEN and CDR2 SYDVKM come from the germline V gene. The CDR3 has 17 amino acids. DNA for the CDR3: TGTGCCAGCAGTTTTGGCCCCGGAGCGGGAGGGACCTACGAGCAGTACTTC. Amino acids: CASSFGPGAGGTYEQYF.

The CDR3 DNA reads TGTGCCAGCAGTCCCGGACTAGCGGGAGGACTTTACAATGAGCAGTTCTTC. This encodes CASSPGLAGGLYNEQFF. The chain is built from TRBV28 and TRBJ2-1, with 14 bases lining up with TRBD2. The V gene end was trimmed by 5 bases and the J gene end by 4 bases; junction bases not matched to a gene: 7. Germline CDR1 and CDR2: MDHEN and SYDVKM. This CDR3 is built from 17 residues.

The V gene is TRBV27, the J gene TRBJ2-5; a weak D match, TRBD2 (5 bases). The germline V gene encodes CDR1 MNHEY and CDR2 SMNVEV (reference sequence). The CDR3 extends over 14 amino acids. The V end was cut by 4 bases, the J end by 5 bases, with 14 bases between. CDR3 loop: CASSSRSGSETQYF. CDR3 bases: TGTGCCAGCAGTTCAAGATCGGGGTCCGAGACCCAGTACTTC.

This sequence joins TRBV18 and TRBJ2-3; D is unresolved. The CDR3 is made up of 15 amino acids. V dropped 8 bases and J dropped 1 base, with 16 bases sitting between them. CDR1 KGHSH and CDR2 LQKENI come from the germline V gene. As DNA, the CDR3 is TGTGCCAGCCCCAAAATGGGCGCCCGCACAGATACGCAGTATTTT. Translating it yields CASPKMGARTDTQYF.

This rearrangement joins TRBV5-5 to TRBJ2-3; D unresolved. V lost 0 bases and J lost 3, with 11 bases in between. CDR1 and CDR2 from the germline V gene are SGHKS and YYEKEE (reference sequence). This CDR3 is built from 15 residues. CDR3 in amino acids: CASSLAVSRTDTQYF. CDR3 sequence (DNA): TGTGCCAGCAGCTTGGCCGTCAGCAGGACAGATACGCAGTATTTT.